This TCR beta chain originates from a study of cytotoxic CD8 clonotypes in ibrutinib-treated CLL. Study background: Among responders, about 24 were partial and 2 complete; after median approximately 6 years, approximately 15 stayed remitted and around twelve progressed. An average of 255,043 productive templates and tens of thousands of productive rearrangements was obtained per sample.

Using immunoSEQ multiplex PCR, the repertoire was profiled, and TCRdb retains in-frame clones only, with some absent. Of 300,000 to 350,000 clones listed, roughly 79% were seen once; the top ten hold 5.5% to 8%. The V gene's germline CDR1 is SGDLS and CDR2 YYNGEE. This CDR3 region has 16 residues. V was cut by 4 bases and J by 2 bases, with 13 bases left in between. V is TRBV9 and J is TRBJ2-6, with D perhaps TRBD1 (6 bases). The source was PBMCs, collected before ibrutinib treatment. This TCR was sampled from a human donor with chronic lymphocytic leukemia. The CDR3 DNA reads TGTGCCAGCAGCACCCTCTCAGGGGCTGGGGCCAACGTCCTGACTTTC. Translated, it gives CASSTLSGAGANVLTF.